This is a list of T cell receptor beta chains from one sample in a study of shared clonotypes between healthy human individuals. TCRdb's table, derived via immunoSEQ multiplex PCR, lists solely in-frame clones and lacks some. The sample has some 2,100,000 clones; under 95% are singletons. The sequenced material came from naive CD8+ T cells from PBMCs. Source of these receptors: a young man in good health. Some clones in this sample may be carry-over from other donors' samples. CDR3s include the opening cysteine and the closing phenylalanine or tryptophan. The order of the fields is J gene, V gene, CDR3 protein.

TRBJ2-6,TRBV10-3,CAISDLPGENLYSGANVLTF
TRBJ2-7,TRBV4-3,CASSQELGTISLSSYEQYF
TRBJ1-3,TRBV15,CATSRGDPPGNTIYF
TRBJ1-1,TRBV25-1,CASSERALPAFF
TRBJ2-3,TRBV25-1,CASSEWWSGGTDTQYF
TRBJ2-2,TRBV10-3,CAIRPPADTGELFF
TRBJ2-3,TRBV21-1,CASSPRGAEWGTQYF
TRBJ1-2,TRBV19,CASSIRFRDGIFVDGYTF
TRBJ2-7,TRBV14,CASSQGLRPLDYEQYF
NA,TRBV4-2,CASSQDVHSYEQYF